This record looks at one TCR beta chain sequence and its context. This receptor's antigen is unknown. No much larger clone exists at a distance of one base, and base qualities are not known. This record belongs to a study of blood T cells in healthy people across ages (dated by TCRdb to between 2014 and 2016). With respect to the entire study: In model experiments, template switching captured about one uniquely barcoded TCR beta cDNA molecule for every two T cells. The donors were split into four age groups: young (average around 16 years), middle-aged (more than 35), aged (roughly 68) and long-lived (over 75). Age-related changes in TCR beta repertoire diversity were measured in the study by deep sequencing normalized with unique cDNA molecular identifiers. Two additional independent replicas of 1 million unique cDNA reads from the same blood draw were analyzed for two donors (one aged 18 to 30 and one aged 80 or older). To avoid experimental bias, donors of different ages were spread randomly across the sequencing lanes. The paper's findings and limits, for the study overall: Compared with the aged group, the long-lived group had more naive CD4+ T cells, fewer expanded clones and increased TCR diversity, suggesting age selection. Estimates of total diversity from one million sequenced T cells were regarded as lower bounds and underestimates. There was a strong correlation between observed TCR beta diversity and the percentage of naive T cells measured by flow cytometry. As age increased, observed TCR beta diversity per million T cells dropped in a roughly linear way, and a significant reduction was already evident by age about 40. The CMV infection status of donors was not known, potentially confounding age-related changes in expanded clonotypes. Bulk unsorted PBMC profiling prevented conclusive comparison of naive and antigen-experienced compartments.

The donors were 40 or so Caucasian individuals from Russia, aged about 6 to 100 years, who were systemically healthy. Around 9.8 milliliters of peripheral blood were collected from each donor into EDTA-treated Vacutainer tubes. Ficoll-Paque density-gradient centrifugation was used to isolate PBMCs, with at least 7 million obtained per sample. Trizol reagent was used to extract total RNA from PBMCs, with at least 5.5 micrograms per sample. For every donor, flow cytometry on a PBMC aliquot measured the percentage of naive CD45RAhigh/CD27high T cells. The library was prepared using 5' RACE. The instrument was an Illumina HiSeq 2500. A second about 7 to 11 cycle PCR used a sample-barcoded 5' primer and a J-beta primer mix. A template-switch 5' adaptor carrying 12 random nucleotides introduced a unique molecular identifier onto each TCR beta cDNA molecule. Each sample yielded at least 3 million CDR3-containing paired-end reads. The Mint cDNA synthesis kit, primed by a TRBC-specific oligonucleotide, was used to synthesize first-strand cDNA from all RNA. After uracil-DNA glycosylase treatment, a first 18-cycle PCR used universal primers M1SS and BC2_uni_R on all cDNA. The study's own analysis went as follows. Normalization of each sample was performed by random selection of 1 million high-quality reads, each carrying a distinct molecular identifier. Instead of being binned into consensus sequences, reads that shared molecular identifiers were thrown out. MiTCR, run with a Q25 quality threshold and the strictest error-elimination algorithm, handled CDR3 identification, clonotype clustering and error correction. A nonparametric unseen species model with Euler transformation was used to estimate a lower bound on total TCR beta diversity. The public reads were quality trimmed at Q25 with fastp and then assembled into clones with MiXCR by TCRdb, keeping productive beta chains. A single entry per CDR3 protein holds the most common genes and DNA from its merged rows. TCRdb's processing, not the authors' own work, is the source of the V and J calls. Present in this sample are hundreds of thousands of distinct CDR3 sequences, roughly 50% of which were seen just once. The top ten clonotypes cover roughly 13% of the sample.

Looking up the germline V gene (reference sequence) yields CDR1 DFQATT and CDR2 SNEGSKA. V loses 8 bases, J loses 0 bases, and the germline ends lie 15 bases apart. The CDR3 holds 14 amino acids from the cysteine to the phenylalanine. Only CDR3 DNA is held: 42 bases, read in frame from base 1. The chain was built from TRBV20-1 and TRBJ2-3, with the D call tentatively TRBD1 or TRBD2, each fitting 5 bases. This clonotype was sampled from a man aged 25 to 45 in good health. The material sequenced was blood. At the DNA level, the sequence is TGCAGTCAGGAACGGGGCGGGAGCACAGATACGCAGTATTTT. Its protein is CSQERGGSTDTQYF.